This TCR beta chain is from a study of blood T cell repertoires in COVID-19 (dated by TCRdb to the early 2020s). At the level of the whole study: Collaborator samples came from the United States, Italy and Spain and covered acute and convalescent phases of COVID-19. Samples were obtained from the ongoing ImmuneRACE study (first 160 participants) and from about 1,300 subjects provided by 6 global collaborators. The prospective study material was composed of cDNA or gDNA derived from T cells, B-cell-depleted T cells, or PBMCs. The repertoires were released in a freely available public database intended as a resource for research on the immune response to SARS-CoV-2. Where HLA class I and class II types were available, the types were taken from metadata supplied by the sample provider, not from assay-based typing. The sample metadata nearly always contained a de-identified subject ID, COVID-19 status, age in years and sex. Subjects who had been exposed to COVID-19, were actively infected with it, or had recovered from it provided the deeply sampled blood TCRbeta repertoires that made up the dataset.

TCRbeta CDR3 regions were amplified from genomic DNA using the immunoSEQ Assay, a bias-controlled multiplex PCR. Per the authors' processing: Within the assay, amplification of reference gene primers was used to estimate how many nucleated cells each sample contained. Sequence reads were collapsed and filtered to measure the absolute abundance of every unique TCRbeta CDR3 rearrangement. For each sample, productive Simpson clonality was calculated by taking the square root of Simpson's diversity index across productive rearrangements. Sourced from immuneACCESS, this table was stored by TCRdb with only in-frame sequences that have V and J called. A share of the clones is absent; for the studies checked, an unresolved V gene accounts for under half, and the remainder has no known explanation. V and J calls and clone size are those listed in that table; D and trimming were worked out from the DNA. The sample data list 40,000 to 55,000 clones, and 80% of these were observed just once. Of the sample, under 20% falls within the top ten clones.

Inclusive of the bounding cysteine and phenylalanine, the CDR3 is 14 residues long. The DNA shown is the 42-base CDR3, in frame from base 1. Between the V and J ends, shortened by 4 bases and 4 bases respectively, the junction contains 11 bases. The germline V gene sets CDR1 to LGHNA and CDR2 to YNFKEQ. Broad study findings and their caveats: Clinical and demographic metadata were provided uncurated, with the amount varying by source and participant.

Whole blood was collected in K2EDTA tubes by collaborating institutions according to the institutions' own protocols. For TCRbeta analysis, collaborator samples were shipped as frozen whole blood, as isolated PBMCs, or as DNA extracted from either sample type. As regards this clone: Its antigen is currently not known. Per-base qualities were not stored, and no clone one base away is much larger.

This receptor was obtained from a man between 65 and 85 years old with acute or convalescent COVID-19. The rearrangement combines TRBV4-2 with TRBJ1-5; the D segment could be TRBD1, given 5 matching bases. Sequencing was performed on peripheral blood. CDR3 region: CASSLDSLNQPQHF. The nucleotide sequence is given as TGTGCCAGCAGCCTCGACAGCCTAAATCAGCCCCAGCATTTT.